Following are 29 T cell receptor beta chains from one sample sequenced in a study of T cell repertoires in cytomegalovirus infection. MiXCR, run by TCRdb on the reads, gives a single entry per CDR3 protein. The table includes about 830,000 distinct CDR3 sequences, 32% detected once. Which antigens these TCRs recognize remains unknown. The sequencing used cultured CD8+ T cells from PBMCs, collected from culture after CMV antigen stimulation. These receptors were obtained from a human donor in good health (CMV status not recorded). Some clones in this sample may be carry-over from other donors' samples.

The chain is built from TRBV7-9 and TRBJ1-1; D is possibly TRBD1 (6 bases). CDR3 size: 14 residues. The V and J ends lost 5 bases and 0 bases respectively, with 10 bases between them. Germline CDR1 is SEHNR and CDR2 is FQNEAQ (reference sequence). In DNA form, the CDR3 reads TGTGCCAGCAGCACAGGGTTGATGAACACTGAAGCTTTCTTT. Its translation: CASSTGLMNTEAFF.

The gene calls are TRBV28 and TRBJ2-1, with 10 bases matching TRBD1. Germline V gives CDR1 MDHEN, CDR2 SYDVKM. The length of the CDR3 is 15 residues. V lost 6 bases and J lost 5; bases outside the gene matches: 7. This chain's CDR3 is CASRNGQGGNNEQFF. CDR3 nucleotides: TGTGCCAGCAGAAATGGACAGGGGGGGAACAATGAGCAGTTCTTC.

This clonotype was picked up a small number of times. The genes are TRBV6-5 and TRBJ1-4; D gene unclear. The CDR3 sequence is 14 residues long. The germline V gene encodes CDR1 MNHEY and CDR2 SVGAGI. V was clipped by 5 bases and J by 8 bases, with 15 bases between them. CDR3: CASSRSPWGEKLFF. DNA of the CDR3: TGTGCCAGCAGTCGATCCCCCTGGGGAGAAAAACTGTTTTTT.

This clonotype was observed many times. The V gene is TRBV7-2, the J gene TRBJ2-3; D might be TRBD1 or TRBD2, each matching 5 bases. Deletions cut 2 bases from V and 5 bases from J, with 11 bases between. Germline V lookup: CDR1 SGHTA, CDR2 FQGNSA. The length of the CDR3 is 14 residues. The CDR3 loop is CASSLWGKVDTQYF. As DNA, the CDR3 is TGTGCCAGCAGCTTATGGGGGAAGGTAGATACGCAGTATTTT. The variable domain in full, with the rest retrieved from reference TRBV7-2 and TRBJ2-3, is GAGVSQSPSNKVTEKGKDVELRCDPISGHTALYWYRQSLGQGLEFLIYFQGNSAPDKSGLPSDRFSAERTGGSVSTLTIQRTQQEDSAVYLCASSLWGKVDTQYFGPGTRLTVL.

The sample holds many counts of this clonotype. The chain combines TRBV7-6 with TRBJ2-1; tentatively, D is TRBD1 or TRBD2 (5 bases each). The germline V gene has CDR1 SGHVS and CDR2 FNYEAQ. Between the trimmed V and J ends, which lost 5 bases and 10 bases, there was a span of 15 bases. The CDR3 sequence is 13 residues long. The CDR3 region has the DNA TGTGCCAGCAGCCCCCCGGGTGGGGGAGAGCAGTTCTTC. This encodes CASSPPGGGEQFF.

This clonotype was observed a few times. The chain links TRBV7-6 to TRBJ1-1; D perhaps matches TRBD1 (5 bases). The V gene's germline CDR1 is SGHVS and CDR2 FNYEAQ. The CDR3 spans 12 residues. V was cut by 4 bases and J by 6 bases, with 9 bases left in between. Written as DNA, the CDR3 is TGTGCCAGCAGCTCGACAGTCCCTGAAGCTTTCTTT. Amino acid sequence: CASSSTVPEAFF.

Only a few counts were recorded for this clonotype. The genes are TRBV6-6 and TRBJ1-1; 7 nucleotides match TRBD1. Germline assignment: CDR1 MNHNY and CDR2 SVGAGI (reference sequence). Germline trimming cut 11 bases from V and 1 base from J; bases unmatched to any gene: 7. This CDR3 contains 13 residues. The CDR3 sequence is CAGTGARNTEAFF. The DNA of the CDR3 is TGTGCCGGCACAGGGGCGCGGAACACTGAAGCTTTCTTT.

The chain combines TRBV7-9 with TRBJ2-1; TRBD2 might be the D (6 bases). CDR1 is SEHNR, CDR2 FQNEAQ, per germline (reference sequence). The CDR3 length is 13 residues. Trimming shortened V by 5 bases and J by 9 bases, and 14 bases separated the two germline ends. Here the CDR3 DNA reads TGTGCCAGCAGCCCCGCCCCGGGGGTTGAGCAGTTCTTC. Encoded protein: CASSPAPGVEQFF.

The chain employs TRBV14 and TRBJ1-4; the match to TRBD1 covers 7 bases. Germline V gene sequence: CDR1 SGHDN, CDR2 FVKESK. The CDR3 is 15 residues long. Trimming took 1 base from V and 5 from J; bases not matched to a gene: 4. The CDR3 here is CASSQVRDSNEKLFF. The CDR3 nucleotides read TGTGCCAGCAGCCAAGTCCGGGACAGCAATGAAAAACTGTTTTTT.

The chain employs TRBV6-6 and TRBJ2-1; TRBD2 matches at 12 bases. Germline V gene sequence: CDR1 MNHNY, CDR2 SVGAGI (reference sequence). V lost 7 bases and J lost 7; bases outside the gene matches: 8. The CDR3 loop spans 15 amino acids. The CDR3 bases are TGTGCCAGCACCTGGACTAGCGGGGTTTTTAATGAGCAGTTCTTC. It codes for CASTWTSGVFNEQFF.

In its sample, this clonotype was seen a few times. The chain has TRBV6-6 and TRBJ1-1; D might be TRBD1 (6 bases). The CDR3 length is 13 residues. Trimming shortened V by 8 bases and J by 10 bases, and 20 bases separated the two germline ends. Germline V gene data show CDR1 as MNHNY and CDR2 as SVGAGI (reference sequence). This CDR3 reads CASQAGVALGAFF. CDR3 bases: TGTGCCAGCCAAGCAGGGGTGGCATTAGGAGCTTTCTTT.

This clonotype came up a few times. The CDR3 nucleotides read TGTGCCATCAGTGGTCTGGACAGGGGGGCTACGAACACCGGGGAGCTGTTTTTT. It translates to CAISGLDRGATNTGELFF. The gene calls are TRBV10-3 and TRBJ2-2; TRBD1 matches 10 bases. CDR3 length: 18 amino acids. After removal of 4 bases from V and 0 bases from J, the junction contained 8 bases not matched to a gene. The germline V gene encodes CDR1 ENHRY and CDR2 SYGVKD.

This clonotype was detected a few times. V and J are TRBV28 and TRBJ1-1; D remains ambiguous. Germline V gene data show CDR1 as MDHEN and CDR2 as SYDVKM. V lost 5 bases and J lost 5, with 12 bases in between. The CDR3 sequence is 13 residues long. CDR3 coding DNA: TGTGCCAGCAGTGTGGTCCAACGGACTGAAGCTTTCTTT. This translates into CASSVVQRTEAFF.

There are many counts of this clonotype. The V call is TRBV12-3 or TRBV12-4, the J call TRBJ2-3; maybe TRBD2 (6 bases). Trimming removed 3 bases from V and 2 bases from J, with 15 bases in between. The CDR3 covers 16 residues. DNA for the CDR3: TGTGCCAGCAGTTTCCCAGCGGGCCCCCACACAGATACGCAGTATTTT. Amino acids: CASSFPAGPHTDTQYF.

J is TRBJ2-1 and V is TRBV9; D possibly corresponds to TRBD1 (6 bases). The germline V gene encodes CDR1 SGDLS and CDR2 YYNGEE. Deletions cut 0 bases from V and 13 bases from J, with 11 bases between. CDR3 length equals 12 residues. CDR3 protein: CASSVAGDIQFF. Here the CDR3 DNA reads TGTGCCAGCAGCGTAGCCGGGGACATCCAGTTCTTC.

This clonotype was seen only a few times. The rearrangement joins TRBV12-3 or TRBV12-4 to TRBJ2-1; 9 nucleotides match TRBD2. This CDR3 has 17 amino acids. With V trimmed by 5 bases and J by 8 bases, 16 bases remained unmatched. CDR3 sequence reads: CASSPYLAGERGYEQFF. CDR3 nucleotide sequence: TGTGCCAGCAGTCCATATTTAGCGGGGGAGCGAGGCTATGAGCAGTTCTTC.

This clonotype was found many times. The CDR3 DNA reads as TGTGCCAGCAGCTGGCTAGGGGGAGGGAACACTGAAGCTTTCTTT. The encoded protein is CASSWLGGGNTEAFF. The gene calls are TRBV7-2 and TRBJ1-1; TRBD1 might be the D (6 bases). Trimming left V 4 bases short and J 1 base short, with 13 bases between. This CDR3 comprises 15 residues. Germline values: CDR1 SGHTA, CDR2 FQGNSA.

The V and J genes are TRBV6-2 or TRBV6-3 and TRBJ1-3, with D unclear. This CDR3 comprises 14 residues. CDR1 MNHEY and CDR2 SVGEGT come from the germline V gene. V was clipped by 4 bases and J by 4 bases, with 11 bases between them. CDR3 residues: CASSSSGGGNTIYF. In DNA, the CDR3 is TGTGCCAGCAGTTCGTCAGGTGGAGGAAACACCATATATTTT.

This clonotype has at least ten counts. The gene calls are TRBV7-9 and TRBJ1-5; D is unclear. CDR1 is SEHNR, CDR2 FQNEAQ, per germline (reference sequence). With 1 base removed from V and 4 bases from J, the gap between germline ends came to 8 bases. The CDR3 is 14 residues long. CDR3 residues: CASSLEGWNQPQHF. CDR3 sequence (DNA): TGTGCCAGCAGCTTAGAAGGGTGGAATCAGCCCCAGCATTTT.

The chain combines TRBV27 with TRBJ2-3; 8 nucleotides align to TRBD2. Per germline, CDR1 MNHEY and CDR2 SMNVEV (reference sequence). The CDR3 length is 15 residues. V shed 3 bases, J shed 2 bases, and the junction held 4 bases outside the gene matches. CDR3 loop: CASSFIGGVTDTQYF. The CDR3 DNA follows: TGTGCCAGCAGTTTCATCGGGGGGGTCACAGATACGCAGTATTTT.

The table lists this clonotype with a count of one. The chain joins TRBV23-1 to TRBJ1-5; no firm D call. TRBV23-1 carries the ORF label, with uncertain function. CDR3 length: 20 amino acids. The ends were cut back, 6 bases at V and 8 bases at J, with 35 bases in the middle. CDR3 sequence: CASSHPFFPPRGERKKPQHF. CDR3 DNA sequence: TGCGCCAGCAGCCACCCCTTCTTCCCCCCGCGCGGGGAAAGGAAAAAGCCCCAGCATTTT.

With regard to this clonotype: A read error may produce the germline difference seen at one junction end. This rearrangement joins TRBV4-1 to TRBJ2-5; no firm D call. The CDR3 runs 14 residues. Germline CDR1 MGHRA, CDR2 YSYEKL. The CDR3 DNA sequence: TGTGCCAGCAGCCAAGGGAAAGTCCAAGAGACCCAGTACTTC. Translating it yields CASSQGKVQETQYF.

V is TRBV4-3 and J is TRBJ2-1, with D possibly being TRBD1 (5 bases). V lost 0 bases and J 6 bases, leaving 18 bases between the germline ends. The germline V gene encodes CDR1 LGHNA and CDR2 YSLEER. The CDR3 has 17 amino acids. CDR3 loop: CASSQDLWGTAGNEQFF. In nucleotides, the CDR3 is TGCGCCAGCAGCCAAGATCTTTGGGGCACAGCCGGCAATGAGCAGTTCTTC.

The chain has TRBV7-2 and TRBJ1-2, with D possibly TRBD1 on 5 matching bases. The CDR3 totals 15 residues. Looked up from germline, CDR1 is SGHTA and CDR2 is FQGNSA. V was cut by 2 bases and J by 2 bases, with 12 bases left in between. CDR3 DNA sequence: TGTGCCAGCAGCTTAAATGGGGGGTCCAACTATGGCTACACCTTC. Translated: CASSLNGGSNYGYTF.

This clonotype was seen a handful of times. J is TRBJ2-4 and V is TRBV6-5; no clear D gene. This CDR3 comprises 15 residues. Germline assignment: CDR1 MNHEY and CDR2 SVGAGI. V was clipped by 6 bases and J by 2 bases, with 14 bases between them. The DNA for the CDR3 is TGTGCCAGCAGGAACCTTGAGCCTCCCAAAAACATTCAGTACTTC. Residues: CASRNLEPPKNIQYF.

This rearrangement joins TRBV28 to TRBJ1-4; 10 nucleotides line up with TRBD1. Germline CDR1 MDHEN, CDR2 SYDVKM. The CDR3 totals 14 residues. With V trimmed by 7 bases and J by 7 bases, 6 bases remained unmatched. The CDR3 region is CASNRQGAGEKLFF. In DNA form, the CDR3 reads TGTGCCAGCAATCGACAGGGGGCCGGTGAAAAACTGTTTTTT.

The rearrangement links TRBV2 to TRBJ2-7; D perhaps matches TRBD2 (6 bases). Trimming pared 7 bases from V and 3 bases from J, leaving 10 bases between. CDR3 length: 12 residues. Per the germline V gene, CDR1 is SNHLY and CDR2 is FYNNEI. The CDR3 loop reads CASNGGLYEQYF. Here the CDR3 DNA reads TGTGCCAGCAACGGGGGTCTCTACGAGCAGTACTTC.

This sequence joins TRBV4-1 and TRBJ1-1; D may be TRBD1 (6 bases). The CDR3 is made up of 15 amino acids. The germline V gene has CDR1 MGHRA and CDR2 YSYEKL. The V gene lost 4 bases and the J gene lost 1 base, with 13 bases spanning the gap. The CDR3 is CASSPSTGANTEAFF. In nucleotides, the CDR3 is TGCGCCAGCAGCCCCTCCACGGGGGCGAACACTGAAGCTTTCTTT.

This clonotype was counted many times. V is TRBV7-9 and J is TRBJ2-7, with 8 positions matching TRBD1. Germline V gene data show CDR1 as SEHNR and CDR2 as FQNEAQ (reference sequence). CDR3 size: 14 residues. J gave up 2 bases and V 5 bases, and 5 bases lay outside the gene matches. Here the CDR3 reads CASSPDRGPYEQYV. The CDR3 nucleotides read TGTGCCAGCAGCCCCGACAGGGGTCCCTACGAGCAGTACGTC.